This entry features one T cell receptor beta chain sequence. Antigen: not known. MiXCR, run by TCRdb on the reads, gives a single entry per CDR3 protein. This sample has roughly 760,000 distinct CDR3 sequences, with approximately 34% found just once. V gave up 6 bases and J gave up 2 bases; unmatched junction bases: 3. The CDR3 runs to 13 residues. The germline gives CDR1 ENHRY, CDR2 SYGVKD. The sample belongs to a study of T cell repertoires in cytomegalovirus infection. The overall study: CMV infection together with matching HLA type was indicated by public TCR beta signatures.

Overall study results and limits: Summed frequency of public TCR beta families distinguished CMV carriers with the relevant HLA. There were HLA-C-restricted CMV-specific TCR beta clonotypes dominating the ex vivo response.

The origin of this receptor is a human donor in good health (CMV status not recorded). Some clones in this sample may be carry-over from other donors' samples. The genes are TRBV10-3 and TRBJ2-7; TRBD2 matches 8 bases. The sample taken for sequencing was PBMCs. CDR3 coding DNA: TGTGCCATCAGAGAGACTAGCGCCTACGAGCAGTACTTC. Amino acids: CAIRETSAYEQYF.